This TCR beta chain was recorded in a study of blood T cell repertoires in COVID-19. Across the study: The United States, Italy and Spain were the sources of the acute and convalescent COVID-19 samples. Sources were T cells, B-cell-depleted T cells, or PBMCs; the material itself was cDNA or gDNA.

Methods used by the authors: How many nucleated cells were present was estimated from reference gene primer amplification. Produced via immunoSEQ multiplex PCR; TCRdb's table is partial and in-frame only. Clone size and V and J calls were adopted from that table, with D and trimming inferred from the DNA. Of 230,000 or so clones in the sample, about nine tenths are singletons; the top ten hold around 3.8%. The CDR3 covers 12 residues. Looked up from germline, CDR1 is SGHRS and CDR2 is YFSETQ. Trimming took off 2 bases at V and 1 base at J, with 3 bases between the two ends. This clone has more than one count but fewer than ten. Cohorts were based on clinical histories the participants reported.

The chain combines TRBV5-1 with TRBJ1-1; D remains ambiguous. This clonotype was sampled from a woman between 35 and 50 years old with acute COVID-19. Material for sequencing was PBMCs or T cells enriched from blood (not recorded which). CDR3: CASSFGNTEAFF. For the CDR3, the DNA is TGCGCCAGCAGCTTCGGGAACACTGAAGCTTTCTTT.